The rows below give T cell receptor beta chains drawn from one sample of a study of immune characterization of retroperitoneal liposarcoma. TCRdb called the PCR reads again in MiXCR, with one record for every CDR3 protein. The sample holds over a thousand distinct CDR3 sequences, about half seen once. The sample taken for sequencing was tumor tissue. These receptors were obtained from a female donor with retroperitoneal liposarcoma. Each CDR3 is given with its conserved first and last residue. D genes are given only for firm matches. Where a row states a size, it is once, few, many or the class of an expanded clone; other rows omit it.

d_call	v_call	clone_size	j_call	cdr3_nt	cdr3_aa
TRBD2	TRBV10-2	few	TRBJ2-7	TGCGCCAGCGCCCCGGGACTAGCGGGAGTCACCTACGAGCAGTACTTC	CASAPGLAGVTYEQYF
TRBD2	TRBV7-3	few	TRBJ2-1	TGTGCCAGCAGCTTGGACGGGGGGAGTTACAATGAGCAGTTCTTC	CASSLDGGSYNEQFF
-	TRBV10-1	few	TRBJ2-7	TGCGCCAGCAGTGAGGGACACTCCTACGAGCAGTACTTC	CASSEGHSYEQYF
-	TRBV7-2	-	TRBJ2-1	TGTGCCAGCAGCTTAGACGGGCCTGAGCAGTTCTTC	CASSLDGPEQFF
-	TRBV7-2	-	TRBJ2-3	TGTGCCAGCAGCTCACAGCGGACTCTAAGCACAGATACGCAGTATTTT	CASSSQRTLSTDTQYF
-	TRBV6-6	-	TRBJ2-3	TGTGCCAGCAGTTACTCCGGGGGACAAGGCCGGGCGCAGTATTTT	CASSYSGGQGRAQYF
TRBD2	TRBV6-4	-	TRBJ2-1	TGTGCCAGCAGTGACTCGACTAGCGGGAGCAATGAGCAGTTCTTC	CASSDSTSGSNEQFF
TRBD2	TRBV6-1	few	TRBJ2-1	TGTGCCAGCAGTTTCAGCGGGGGGGCAAACAATGAGCAGTTCTTC	CASSFSGGANNEQFF
-	TRBV27	few	TRBJ2-1	TGTGCCAGCAGTTTAGAGCCAGCTAGCTCCTACAATGAGCAGTTCTTC	CASSLEPASSYNEQFF
-	TRBV12-3/TRBV12-4	few	TRBJ2-3	TGTGCCAGCAGTTCTGACGGGCCTAGCACAGATACGCAGTATTTT	CASSSDGPSTDTQYF
-	TRBV7-2	-	TRBJ2-1	TGTGCCAGCAGCTTAGTCGGCGGAGGGTCTCACAATGAGCAGTTCTTC	CASSLVGGGSHNEQFF
-	TRBV6-6	-	TRBJ2-5	TGTGCCAGCAGATCCCAGGGGATCGGAGAGACCCAGTACTTC	CASRSQGIGETQYF
TRBD1	TRBV10-3	-	TRBJ2-3	TGTGCCATCAGTACGGGACAGACTGGCACAGATACGCAGTATTTT	CAISTGQTGTDTQYF
-	TRBV27	-	TRBJ2-3	TGTGCCAGCTATGCCTTGGGGGCAAGCACAGATACGCAGTATTTT	CASYALGASTDTQYF
-	TRBV12-3/TRBV12-4	few	TRBJ2-1	TGTGCCAGCAGTTTAGACGGGTACGAGCAGTTCTTC	CASSLDGYEQFF
-	TRBV6-1	-	TRBJ2-7	TGTGCCAGCAGTCCCCCCGGGGTTGTGTCGGCTGGGCAGTACTTC	CASSPPGVVSAGQYF
-	TRBV12-3/TRBV12-4	-	TRBJ2-5	TGTGCCAGCACCGAAGATACGGGCGGGGAGACCCAGTACTTC	CASTEDTGGETQYF
-	TRBV6-1	-	TRBJ2-5	TGTGCCAGCAGGTCAAGCGCTTCCGGGATGACCCAGTACTTC	CASRSSASGMTQYF
-	TRBV25-1	-	TRBJ1-6	TGTGCCAGCAGTGGAAACGACATGGGGAATTCACCCCTCCACTTT	CASSGNDMGNSPLHF
TRBD2	TRBV6-1	large	TRBJ2-1	TGTGCCAGCAGCCCACCGGGACTAGCGAATGAGCAGTTCTTC	CASSPPGLANEQFF
TRBD2	TRBV10-3	-	TRBJ2-1	TGTGCCATCAGAGTAGCGGGAGAGGCCCAGCGCCACGAGCAGTTCTTC	CAIRVAGEAQRHEQFF
-	TRBV7-2	few	TRBJ2-5	TGTGCCAGCAGCTTAATCCAGCTCCCCGGAGAGACCCAGTACTTC	CASSLIQLPGETQYF
TRBD1	TRBV10-1	few	TRBJ2-7	TGCGCCAGCAGTGACGGTGGACAGGACGAGCAGTACTTC	CASSDGGQDEQYF
TRBD2	TRBV6-1	large	TRBJ2-1	TGTGCCAGCAGTGCGGCTAGCGGGGGTCTTAGCTCCTACAATGAGCAGTTCTTC	CASSAASGGLSSYNEQFF
TRBD2	TRBV6-1	few	TRBJ2-1	TGTGCCAGCAGTAGACTAGCGGGGAACAATGAGCAGTTCTTC	CASSRLAGNNEQFF
-	TRBV27	few	TRBJ2-5	TGTGCCGCAGGGGGGGAGACCCAGTACTTC	CAAGGETQYF
-	TRBV7-6	-	TRBJ2-7	TGTGCCAGCAGCTTCGGATTTCCCGCCTACGAGCAGTACTTC	CASSFGFPAYEQYF
-	TRBV27	-	TRBJ2-1	TGTGCCAGCACCCTGGGGGGAAGAGGGGACGAGCAGTTCTTC	CASTLGGRGDEQFF
-	TRBV7-6	-	TRBJ2-1	TGTGCCAGCAGCCCGGGTGCGAGGAGCTCCTACAATGAGCAGTTCTTC	CASSPGARSSYNEQFF
TRBD1	TRBV6-1	-	TRBJ2-7	TGTGCCAGCAGTGAAGAAGGCCATAGACAGGGGATGGACGAGCAGTACTTC	CASSEEGHRQGMDEQYF
TRBD1	TRBV6-1	-	TRBJ2-1	TGTGCCAGCAGTGAGAGTACAGGGGTCGGCTACGAGCAGTTCTTC	CASSESTGVGYEQFF
TRBD1	TRBV6-1	large	TRBJ2-1	TGTGCCAGCCCCGATCGTTCAGGGGGTAAGGCCTACAATGAGCAGTTCTTC	CASPDRSGGKAYNEQFF
TRBD2	TRBV6-1	-	TRBJ2-4	TGTGCCAGCAGTAGCGGGATAGCCAAAAACATTCAGTACTTC	CASSSGIAKNIQYF
TRBD2	TRBV6-5	once	TRBJ2-5	TGTGCCAGCAGTGAACTAGCGGGGGGGCCAGAGACCCAGTACTTC	CASSELAGGPETQYF